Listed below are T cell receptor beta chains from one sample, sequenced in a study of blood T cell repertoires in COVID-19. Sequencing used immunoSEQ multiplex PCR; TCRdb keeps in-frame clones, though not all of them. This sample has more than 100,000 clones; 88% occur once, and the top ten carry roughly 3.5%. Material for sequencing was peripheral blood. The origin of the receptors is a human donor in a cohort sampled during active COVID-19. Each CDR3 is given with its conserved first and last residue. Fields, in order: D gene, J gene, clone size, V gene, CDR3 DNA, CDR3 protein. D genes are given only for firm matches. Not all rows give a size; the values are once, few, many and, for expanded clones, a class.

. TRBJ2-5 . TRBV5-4 TGTGCCAGCAGCTCAAGACAGCTCCAAGAGACCCAGTACTTC CASSSRQLQETQYF
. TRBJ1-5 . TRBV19 TGTGCCAGTAGTCAGCCGGGAGACAATCAGCCCCAGCATTTT CASSQPGDNQPQHF
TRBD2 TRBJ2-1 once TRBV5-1 TGCGCCAGCAGCTTGCCGGGAGGTTACAATGAGCAGTTCTTC CASSLPGGYNEQFF
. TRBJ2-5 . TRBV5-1 TGCGCCAGCAGCTTGGCCGTGGGGGGGCTGGAGACCCAGTACTTC CASSLAVGGLETQYF
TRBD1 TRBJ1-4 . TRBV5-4 TGTGCCAGCAGCTTGCAGGTGACAGGGGGTGAAAAACTGTTTTTT CASSLQVTGGEKLFF
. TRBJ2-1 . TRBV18 TGTGCCAGCTCACCACTCCCGACTAGCTCCTACAATGAGCAGTTCTTC CASSPLPTSSYNEQFF
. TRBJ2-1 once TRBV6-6 TGTGCCAGCAGTTACTCCAGGGGATACAATGAGCAGTTCTTC CASSYSRGYNEQFF
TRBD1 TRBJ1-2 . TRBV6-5 TGTGCCAGCAGTTGGACAGGTTCTAACTATGGCTACACCTTC CASSWTGSNYGYTF
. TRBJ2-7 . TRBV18 TGTGCCAGCTCGGACAGAGTCTCCTACGAGCAGTACTTC CASSDRVSYEQYF
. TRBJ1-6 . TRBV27 TGTGCCAGCAGTCCCCTGGAGAGCTCCTATAATTCACCCCTCCACTTT CASSPLESSYNSPLHF
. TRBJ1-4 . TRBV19 TGTGCCAGTAGTACCTTTACAGCTAATGAAAAACTGTTTTTT CASSTFTANEKLFF
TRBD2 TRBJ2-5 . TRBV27 TGTGCCACGCAGCGGATAGCGGGGATCCAAGAGACCCAGTACTTC CATQRIAGIQETQYF
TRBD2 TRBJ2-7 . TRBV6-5 TGTGCCAGCAGTTACTCGCGGGGGGCGGCCTACGAGCAGTACTTC CASSYSRGAAYEQYF
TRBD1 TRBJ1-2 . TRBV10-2 TGCGCCAGCAGCGCGGACAGGGGGCGGCGGGGCTACACCTTC CASSADRGRRGYTF
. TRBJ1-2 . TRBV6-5 TGTGCCAGCACCGTGGGGCGGTACTATGGCTACACCTTC CASTVGRYYGYTF
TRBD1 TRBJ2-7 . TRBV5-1 TGCGCCAGCAGCTCATCCGGGACAGGGGGAGACGAGCAGTACTTC CASSSSGTGGDEQYF
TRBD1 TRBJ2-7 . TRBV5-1 TGCGCCAGCAGCTTGGGACAGGGGATCCACGAGCAGTACTTC CASSLGQGIHEQYF
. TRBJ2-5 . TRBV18 TGTGCCAGCTCTAGCGCCGTTGGGGTGGAGACCCAGTACTTC CASSSAVGVETQYF
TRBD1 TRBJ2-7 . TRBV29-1 TGCAGCGTTGCCGGGACAGCCCTAACCTACGAGCAGTACTTC CSVAGTALTYEQYF
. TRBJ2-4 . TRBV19 TGTGCCAGCCCCCAGGCCAGGGGCGATCTAGCCAAAAACATTCAGTACTTC CASPQARGDLAKNIQYF
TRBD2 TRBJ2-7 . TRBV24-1 TGTGCCAAAACACTAGCGGGAGGCACCTACGAGCAGTACTTC CAKTLAGGTYEQYF
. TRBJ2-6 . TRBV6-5 TGTGCCAGCAGTTCCTTGGGGAGCTCTGGGGCCAACGTCCTGACTTTC CASSSLGSSGANVLTF
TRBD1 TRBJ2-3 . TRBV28 TGTGCCAGCAGCCTACAGGGGCCCGACACAGATACGCAGTATTTT CASSLQGPDTDTQYF